Sequencing of this TCR beta chain was carried out in a study of blood T cell repertoires in COVID-19. At the level of the study: There were acute and convalescent COVID-19 samples, and they came from the United States, Italy and Spain.

CDR3 length: 16 residues. Germline V gene sequence: CDR1 LGHDT, CDR2 YNNKEL (reference sequence). V gave up 3 bases and J gave up 5 bases; unmatched junction bases: 9. In the original processing: By means of reference gene primer amplification, nucleated cell counts were estimated. The protocol was immunoSEQ multiplex PCR, while the TCRdb copy is restricted to in-frame clones and leaves out a portion. V and J calls and clone size come straight from that table; D and trimming were deduced from the DNA. The sample has 100,000 to 150,000 clones; about 83% are singletons. The sequence was obtained from an elderly man with active or convalescent COVID-19. The rearrangement uses TRBV3-1 (or the pseudogene TRBV3-2) and TRBJ2-7, with TRBD2 matching 11 bases. Material: peripheral blood. The CDR3 reads CASSQGLLTSGDEQYF. For the CDR3, the DNA is TGTGCCAGCAGCCAGGGCCTCCTGACTAGCGGGGACGAGCAGTACTTC.